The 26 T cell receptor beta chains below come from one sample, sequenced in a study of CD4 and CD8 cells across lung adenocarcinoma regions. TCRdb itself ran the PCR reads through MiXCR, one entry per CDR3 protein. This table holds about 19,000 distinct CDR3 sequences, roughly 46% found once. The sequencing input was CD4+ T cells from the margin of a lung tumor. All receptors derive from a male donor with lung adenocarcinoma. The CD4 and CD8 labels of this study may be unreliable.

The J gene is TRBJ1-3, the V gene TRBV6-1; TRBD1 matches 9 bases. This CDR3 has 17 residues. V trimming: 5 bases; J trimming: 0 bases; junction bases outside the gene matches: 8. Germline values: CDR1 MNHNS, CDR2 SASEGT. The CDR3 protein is CASSRDRAGLSGNTIYF. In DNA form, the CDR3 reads TGTGCCAGCAGTCGGGACAGGGCGGGACTCTCTGGAAACACCATATATTTT.

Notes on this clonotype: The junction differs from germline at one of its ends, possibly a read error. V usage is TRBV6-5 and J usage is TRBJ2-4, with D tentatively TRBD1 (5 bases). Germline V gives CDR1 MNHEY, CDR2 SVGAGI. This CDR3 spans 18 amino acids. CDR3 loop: CASSSPGLGLRAKNTQYF. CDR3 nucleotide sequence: TGTGCCAGCAGTTCCCCCGGCTTGGGGCTGAGAGCCAAAAACACTCAGTACTTC.

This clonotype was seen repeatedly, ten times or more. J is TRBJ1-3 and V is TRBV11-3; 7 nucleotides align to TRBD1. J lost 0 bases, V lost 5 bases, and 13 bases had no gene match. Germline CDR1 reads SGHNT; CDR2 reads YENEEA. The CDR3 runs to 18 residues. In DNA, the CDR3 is TGTGCCAGCAGCCGTACAGGGGCAGGGAGCATCTCTGGAAACACCATATATTTT. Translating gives CASSRTGAGSISGNTIYF.

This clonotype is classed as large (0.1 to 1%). The CDR3 DNA sequence: TGTGCCAGCAGTTCCGCCGGGAGCGGGGTCCAAGAGACCCAGTACTTC. Its translation: CASSSAGSGVQETQYF. The chain joins TRBV27 to TRBJ2-5, with 7 bases matching TRBD2. The J segment lost 1 base and the V segment lost 4 bases, leaving 9 bases of the junction unmatched. The CDR3 extends over 16 amino acids. Germline CDR1 is MNHEY and CDR2 is SMNVEV (reference sequence).

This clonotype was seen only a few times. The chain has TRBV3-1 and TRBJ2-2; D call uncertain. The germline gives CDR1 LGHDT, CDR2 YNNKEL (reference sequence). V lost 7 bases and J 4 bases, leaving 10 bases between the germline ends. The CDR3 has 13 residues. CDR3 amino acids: CASTHMGTGELFF. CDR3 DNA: TGTGCCAGCACGCACATGGGCACCGGGGAGCTGTTTTTT.

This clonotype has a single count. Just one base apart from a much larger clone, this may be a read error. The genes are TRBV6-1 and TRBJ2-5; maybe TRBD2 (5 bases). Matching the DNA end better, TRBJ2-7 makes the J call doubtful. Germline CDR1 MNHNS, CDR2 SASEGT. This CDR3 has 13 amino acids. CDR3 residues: CASSALANYEQYF. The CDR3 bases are TGTGCCAGCAGTGCATTAGCGAACTACGAGCAGTACTTC.

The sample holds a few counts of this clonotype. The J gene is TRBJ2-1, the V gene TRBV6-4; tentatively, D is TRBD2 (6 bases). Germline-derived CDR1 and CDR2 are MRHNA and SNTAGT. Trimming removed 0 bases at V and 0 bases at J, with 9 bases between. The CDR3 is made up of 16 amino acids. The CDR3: CASSDSGTHSYNEQFF. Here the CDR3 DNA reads TGTGCCAGCAGTGACTCTGGGACTCACTCCTACAATGAGCAGTTCTTC.

The CDR3: CASSEYTKNTEAFF. The CDR3 DNA reads TGTGCCAGCAGTGAATACACTAAGAACACTGAAGCTTTCTTT. The V and J genes are TRBV6-1 and TRBJ1-1; D gene ambiguous. CDR1 MNHNS and CDR2 SASEGT come from the germline V gene. The CDR3 spans 14 residues. Trimming shortened V by 2 bases and J by 1 base, and 8 bases separated the two germline ends.

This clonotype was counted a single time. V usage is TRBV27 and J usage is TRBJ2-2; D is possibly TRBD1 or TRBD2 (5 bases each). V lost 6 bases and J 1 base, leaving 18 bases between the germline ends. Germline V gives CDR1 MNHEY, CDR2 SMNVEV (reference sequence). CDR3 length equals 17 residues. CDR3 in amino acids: CASSRRVLGVNTGELFF. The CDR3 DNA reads TGTGCCAGCAGCCGCCGGGTTTTGGGGGTGAACACCGGGGAGCTGTTTTTT.

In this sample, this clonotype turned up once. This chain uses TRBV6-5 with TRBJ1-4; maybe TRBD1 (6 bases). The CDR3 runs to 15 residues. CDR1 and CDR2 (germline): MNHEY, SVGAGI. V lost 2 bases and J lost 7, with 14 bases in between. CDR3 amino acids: CASSYSWGGSEKLFF. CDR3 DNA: TGTGCCAGCAGTTACAGTTGGGGGGGCTCTGAAAAACTGTTTTTT.

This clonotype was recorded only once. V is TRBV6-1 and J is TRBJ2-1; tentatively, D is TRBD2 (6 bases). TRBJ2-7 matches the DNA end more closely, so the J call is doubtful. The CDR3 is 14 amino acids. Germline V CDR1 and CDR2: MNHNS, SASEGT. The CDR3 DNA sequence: TGTGCCAGCAGTGCGACTAGGACTTCCTACGAGCAGTACTTC. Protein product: CASSATRTSYEQYF.

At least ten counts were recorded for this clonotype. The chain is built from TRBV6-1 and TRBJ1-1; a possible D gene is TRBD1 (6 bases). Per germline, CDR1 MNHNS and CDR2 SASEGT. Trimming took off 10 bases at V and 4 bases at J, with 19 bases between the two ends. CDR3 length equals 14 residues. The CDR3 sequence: CATQQGSVGTEAFF. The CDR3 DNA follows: TGTGCCACCCAACAGGGTTCGGTGGGCACTGAAGCTTTCTTT.

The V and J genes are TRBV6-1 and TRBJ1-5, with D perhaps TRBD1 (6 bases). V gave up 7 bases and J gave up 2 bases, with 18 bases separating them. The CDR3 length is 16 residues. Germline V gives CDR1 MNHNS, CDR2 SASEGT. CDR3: CASTVSGGRGNQPQHF. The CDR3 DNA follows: TGTGCCAGCACCGTAAGTGGGGGCAGGGGCAATCAGCCCCAGCATTTT.

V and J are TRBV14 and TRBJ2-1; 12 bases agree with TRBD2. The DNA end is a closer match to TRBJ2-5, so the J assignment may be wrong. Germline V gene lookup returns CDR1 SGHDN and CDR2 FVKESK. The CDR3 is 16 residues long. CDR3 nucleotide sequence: TGTGCCAGCAGCCGCAGGACTAGCGGGGATCAAGAGACCCAGTACTTC. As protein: CASSRRTSGDQETQYF.

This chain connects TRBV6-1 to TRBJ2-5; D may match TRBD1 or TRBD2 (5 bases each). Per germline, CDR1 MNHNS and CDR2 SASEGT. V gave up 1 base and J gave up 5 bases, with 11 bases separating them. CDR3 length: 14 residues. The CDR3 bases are TGTGCCAGCAGTGAAGGTGGGACCCTGGAGACCCAGTACTTC. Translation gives CASSEGGTLETQYF.

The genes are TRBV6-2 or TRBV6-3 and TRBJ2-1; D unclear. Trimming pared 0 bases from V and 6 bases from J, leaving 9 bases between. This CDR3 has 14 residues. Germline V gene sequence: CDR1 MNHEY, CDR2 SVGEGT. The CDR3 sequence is CASSYSRVVNEQFF. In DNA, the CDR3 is TGTGCCAGCAGTTACTCTCGAGTAGTCAATGAGCAGTTCTTC.

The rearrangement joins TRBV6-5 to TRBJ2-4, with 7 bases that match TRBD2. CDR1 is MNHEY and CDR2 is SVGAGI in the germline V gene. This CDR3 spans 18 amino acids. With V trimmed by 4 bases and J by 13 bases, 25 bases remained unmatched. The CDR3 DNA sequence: TGTGCCAGCAGTTCCCGCGGACTGGGGCCTAGCGGCAAAAACACGCAGTACTTC. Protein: CASSSRGLGPSGKNTQYF.

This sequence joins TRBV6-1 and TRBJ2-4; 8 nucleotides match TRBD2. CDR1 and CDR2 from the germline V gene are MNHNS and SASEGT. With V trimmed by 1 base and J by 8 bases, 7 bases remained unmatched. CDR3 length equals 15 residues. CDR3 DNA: TGTGCCAGCAGTGAAGGGGCTAGCGGGCGAGACATTCAGTACTTC. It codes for CASSEGASGRDIQYF.

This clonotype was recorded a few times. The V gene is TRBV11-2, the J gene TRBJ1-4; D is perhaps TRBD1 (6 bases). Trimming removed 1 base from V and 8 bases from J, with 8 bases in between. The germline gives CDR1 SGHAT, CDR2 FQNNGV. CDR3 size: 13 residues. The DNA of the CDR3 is TGTGCCAGCAGCTTAGGTCAGGGGGAAAAACTGTTTTTT. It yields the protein CASSLGQGEKLFF.

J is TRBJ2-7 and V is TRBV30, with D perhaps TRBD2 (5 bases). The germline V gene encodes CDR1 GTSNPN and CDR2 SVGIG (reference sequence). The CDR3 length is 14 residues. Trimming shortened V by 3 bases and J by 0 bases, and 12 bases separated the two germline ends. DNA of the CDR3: TGTGCCTGGAGACTAGGTGGGATCTCCTACGAGCAGTACTTC. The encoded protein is CAWRLGGISYEQYF.

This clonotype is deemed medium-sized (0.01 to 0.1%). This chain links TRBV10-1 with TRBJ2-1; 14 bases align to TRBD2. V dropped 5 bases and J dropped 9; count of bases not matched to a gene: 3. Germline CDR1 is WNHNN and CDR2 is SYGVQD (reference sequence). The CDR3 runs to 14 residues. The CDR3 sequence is CASSPGLAGAEQFF. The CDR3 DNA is TGCGCCAGCAGTCCGGGACTAGCGGGAGCTGAGCAGTTCTTC.

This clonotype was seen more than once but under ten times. The DNA of the CDR3 is TGTGCCAGCTCAATAACAGGGGGCTCCTACAATGAGCAGTTCTTC. Translated, it gives CASSITGGSYNEQFF. This chain joins TRBV6-1 and TRBJ2-1; TRBD1 agrees at 8 bases. The CDR3 is 15 residues long. The junction had 6 bases not matched to a gene; V was cut back by 8 bases and J by 0 bases. The germline V gene has CDR1 MNHNS and CDR2 SASEGT.

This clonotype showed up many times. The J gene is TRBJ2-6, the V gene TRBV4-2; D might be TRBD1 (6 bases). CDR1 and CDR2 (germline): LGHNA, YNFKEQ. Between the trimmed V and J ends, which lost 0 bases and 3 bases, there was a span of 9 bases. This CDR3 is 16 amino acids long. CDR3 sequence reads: CASSQEGGSGANVLTF. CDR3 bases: TGTGCCAGCAGCCAAGAAGGGGGAAGTGGGGCCAACGTCCTGACTTTC.

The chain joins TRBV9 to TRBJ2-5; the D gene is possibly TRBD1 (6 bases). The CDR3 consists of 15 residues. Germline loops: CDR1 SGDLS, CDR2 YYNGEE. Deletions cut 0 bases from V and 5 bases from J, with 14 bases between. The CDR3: CASSVVWGRGETQYF. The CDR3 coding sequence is TGTGCCAGCAGCGTAGTTTGGGGGCGCGGTGAGACCCAGTACTTC.

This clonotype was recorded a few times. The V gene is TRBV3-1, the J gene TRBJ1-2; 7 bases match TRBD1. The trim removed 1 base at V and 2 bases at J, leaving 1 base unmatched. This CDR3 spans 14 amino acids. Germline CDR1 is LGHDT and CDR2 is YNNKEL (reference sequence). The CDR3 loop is CASSQGTGNYGYTF. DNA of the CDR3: TGTGCCAGCAGCCAAGGGACAGGAAACTATGGCTACACCTTC.

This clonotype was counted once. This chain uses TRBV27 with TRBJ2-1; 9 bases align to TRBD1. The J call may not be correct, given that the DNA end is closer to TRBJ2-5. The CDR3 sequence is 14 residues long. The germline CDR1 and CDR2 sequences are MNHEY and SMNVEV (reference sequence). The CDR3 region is CASSMDRGIETQYF. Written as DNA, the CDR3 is TGTGCCAGCAGTATGGACAGGGGTATAGAGACCCAGTACTTC.